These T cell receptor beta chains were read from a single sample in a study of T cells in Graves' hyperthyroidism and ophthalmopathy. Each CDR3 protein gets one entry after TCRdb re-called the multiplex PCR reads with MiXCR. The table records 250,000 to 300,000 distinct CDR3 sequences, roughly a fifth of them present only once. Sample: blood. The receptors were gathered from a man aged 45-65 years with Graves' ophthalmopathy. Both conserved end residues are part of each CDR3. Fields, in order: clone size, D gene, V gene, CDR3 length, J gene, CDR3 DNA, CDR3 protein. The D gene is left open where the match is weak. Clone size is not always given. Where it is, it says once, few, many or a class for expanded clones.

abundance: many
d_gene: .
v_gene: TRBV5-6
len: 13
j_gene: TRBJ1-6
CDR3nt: TGTGCCAGCAGCTTGAAGGGGCTTTCACCCCTCCACTTT
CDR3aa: CASSLKGLSPLHF

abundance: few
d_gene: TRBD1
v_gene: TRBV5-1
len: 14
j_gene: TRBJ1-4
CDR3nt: TGCGCCAGCAGCGCCGACAGGGGGAGGGAAAAACTGTTTTTT
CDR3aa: CASSADRGREKLFF

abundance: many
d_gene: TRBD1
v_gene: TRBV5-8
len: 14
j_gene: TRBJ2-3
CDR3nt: TGTGCCAGCAGCTATCCACAGGGGGCGGATACGCAGTATTTT
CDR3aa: CASSYPQGADTQYF

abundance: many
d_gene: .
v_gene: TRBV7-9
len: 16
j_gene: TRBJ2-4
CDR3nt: TGTGCCAGCAGCTTAGGGGGGGACACCGCCAAAAACATTCAGTACTTC
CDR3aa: CASSLGGDTAKNIQYF

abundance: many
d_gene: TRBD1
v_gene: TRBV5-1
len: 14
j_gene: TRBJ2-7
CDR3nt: TGCGCCAGCAGCCTGACAGGGGCCCTCTACGAGCAGTACTTC
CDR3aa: CASSLTGALYEQYF

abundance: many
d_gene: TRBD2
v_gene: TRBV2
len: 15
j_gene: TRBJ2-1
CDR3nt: TGTGCCAGCAGGGAGGGGACTAGCTCCTACAATGAGCAGTTCTTC
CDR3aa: CASREGTSSYNEQFF

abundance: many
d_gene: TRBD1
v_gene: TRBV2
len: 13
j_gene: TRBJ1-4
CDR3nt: TGTGCCAGTCGGGACAGCGCTATGGAAAAACTGTTTTTT
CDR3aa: CASRDSAMEKLFF

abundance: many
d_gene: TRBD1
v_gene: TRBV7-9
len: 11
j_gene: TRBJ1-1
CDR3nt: TGTGCCAGCGGGACAGCAGCCGAAGCTTTCTTT
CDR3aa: CASGTAAEAFF

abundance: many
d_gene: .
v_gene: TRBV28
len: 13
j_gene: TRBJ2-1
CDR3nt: TGTGCCAGCAGTTTATACAGGGTCTATGAGCAGTTCTTC
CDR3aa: CASSLYRVYEQFF

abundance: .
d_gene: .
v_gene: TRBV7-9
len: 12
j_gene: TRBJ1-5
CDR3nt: TGTGCCAGCAGCTACCATAATCAGCCCCAGCATTTT
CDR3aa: CASSYHNQPQHF

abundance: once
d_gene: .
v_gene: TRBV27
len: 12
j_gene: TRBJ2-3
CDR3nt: TGTGCCAGCAGTGAGATCACAGATACGCAGTATTTT
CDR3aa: CASSEITDTQYF

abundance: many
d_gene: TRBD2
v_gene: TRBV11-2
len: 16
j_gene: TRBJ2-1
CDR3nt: TGTGCCAGCAGCTCAGCCGGGACTAGCGGGAGATATGAGCAGTTCTTC
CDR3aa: CASSSAGTSGRYEQFF

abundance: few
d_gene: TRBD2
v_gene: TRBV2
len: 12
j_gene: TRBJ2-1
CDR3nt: TGTGCCAGCAGTGAAGAGTTGACTAGCTGGTTCTTC
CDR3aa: CASSEELTSWFF

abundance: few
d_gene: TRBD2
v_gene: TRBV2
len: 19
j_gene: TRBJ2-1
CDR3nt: TGTGCCAGCAGTGGCCGACTAGCGGGAGGGCGGAGCTCCTACAATGAGCAGTTCTTC
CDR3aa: CASSGRLAGGRSSYNEQFF

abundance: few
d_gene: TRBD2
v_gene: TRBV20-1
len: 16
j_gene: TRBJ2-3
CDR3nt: TGCAGTGCTAGAGACCCCGGCGGGAGGGTCACAGATACGCAGTATTTT
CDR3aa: CSARDPGGRVTDTQYF

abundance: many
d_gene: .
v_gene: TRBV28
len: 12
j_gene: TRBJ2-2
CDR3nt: TGTGCCAGCACCCGAGGTACCGGGGAGCTGTTTTTT
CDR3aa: CASTRGTGELFF

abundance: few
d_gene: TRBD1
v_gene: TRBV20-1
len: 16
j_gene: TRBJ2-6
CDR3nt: TGCAGTGCCAGTGGGACAGGGGGCTCTGGGGCCAACGTCCTGACTTTC
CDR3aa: CSASGTGGSGANVLTF